This passage covers 26 T cell receptor beta chains from one sample sequenced in a study of response to subunit inactivated influenza vaccine. In TCRdb, the RT-PCR reads were re-called with MiXCR into one record per CDR3 protein. The data contain about 570,000 distinct CDR3 sequences, approximately 11% of them singletons. This sample also belongs to another study, concerning T cells expressing NK-cell markers. That report adds: 5'RACE template switching built TCR beta cDNA with unique molecular identifiers.

The sequences come from PBMCs from blood, collected on the day of vaccination. The receptors originated from a man between 45 and 60 years old who received an inactivated influenza vaccine.

This clonotype showed up just a few times. The rearrangement joins TRBV5-1 to TRBJ2-1, with D possibly matching TRBD1 (5 bases). V was shortened by 4 bases and J by 7 bases, with 18 bases between the two germline ends. The CDR3 has 15 amino acids. Germline V gene sequence: CDR1 SGHRS, CDR2 YFSETQ. The CDR3, as DNA: TGCGCCAGCAGCAAGGACCCGTACAAGGGGAATGAGCAGTTCTTC. Its protein product is CASSKDPYKGNEQFF.

CDR3 protein: CASSQSNLGRGSSYEQYF. The CDR3 nucleotides are TGTGCCAGCAGCCAATCTAACCTCGGACGGGGGAGCTCCTACGAGCAGTACTTC. This chain links TRBV3-1 with TRBJ2-7; maybe TRBD2 (6 bases). The V and J ends lost 2 bases and 0 bases respectively, with 20 bases between them. The CDR3 spans 18 residues. Germline-derived CDR1 and CDR2 are LGHDT and YNNKEL (reference sequence).

The CDR3 region has the DNA TGTGCCAGCAGTCCGAGCCTTAGCGGGAGTTACGAGCAGTACTTC. It encodes CASSPSLSGSYEQYF. The chain carries TRBV27 and TRBJ2-7; 9 nucleotides line up with TRBD2. This CDR3 has 15 amino acids. Germline CDR1 MNHEY, CDR2 SMNVEV (reference sequence). J gave up 4 bases and V 5 bases, and 9 bases lay outside the gene matches.

The chain uses TRBV4-2 and TRBJ1-5, with unresolved D. The CDR3 loop spans 14 amino acids. V was pared by 1 base and J by 3 bases, with 7 bases between. CDR1 and CDR2 (germline): LGHNA, YNFKEQ. Here the CDR3 reads CASSQANNNQPQHF. For the CDR3, the DNA is TGTGCCAGCAGCCAAGCCAATAACAATCAGCCCCAGCATTTT.

V usage is TRBV12-3 or TRBV12-4 and J usage is TRBJ1-5; possibly TRBD1 for D (5 bases). Trimming pared 3 bases from V and 6 bases from J, leaving 15 bases between. There are 15 residues in the CDR3. The CDR3 sequence: CASSFGQGVSQPQHF. The CDR3 region has the DNA TGTGCCAGCAGTTTTGGCCAGGGTGTCAGTCAGCCCCAGCATTTT.

In this sample, this clonotype turned up a few times. The V and J genes are TRBV5-1 and TRBJ2-1, with D uncertain. This CDR3 has 11 amino acids. Germline V gives CDR1 SGHRS, CDR2 YFSETQ. The V end lost 4 bases, the J end lost 9 bases, and 8 bases lay between the germline ends. The CDR3 loop is CASSQLAEQFF. CDR3 in DNA: TGCGCCAGCAGCCAGCTCGCTGAGCAGTTCTTC.

This clonotype was detected only a few times. V usage is TRBV18 and J usage is TRBJ1-3; D gene uncertain. V lost 2 bases and J lost 0, with 11 bases in between. Germline-derived CDR1 and CDR2 are KGHSH and LQKENI. The CDR3 runs 16 residues. Here the CDR3 DNA reads TGTGCCAGCTCACCAATGAGGGATAACTCTGGAAACACCATATATTTT. This gives the protein CASSPMRDNSGNTIYF. Full variable domain (rest looked up from reference TRBV18 and TRBJ1-3): NAGVMQNPRHLVRRRGQEARLRCSPMKGHSHVYWYRQLPEEGLKFMVYLQKENIIDESGMPKERFSAEFPKEGPSILRIQQVVRGDSAAYFCASSPMRDNSGNTIYFGEGSWLTVV.

This clonotype was seen a handful of times. CDR3 coding DNA: TGTGCCAGCGGTTCCTTCGGAGGGTTGGAAACTGAAGCTTTCTTT. Residues: CASGSFGGLETEAFF. The chain recombines TRBV6-2 or TRBV6-3 with TRBJ1-1; D is undetermined. Trimming shortened V by 8 bases and J by 5 bases, and 21 bases separated the two germline ends. The germline gives CDR1 MNHEY, CDR2 SVGEGT. CDR3 length equals 15 residues.

This clonotype has at least ten counts. The CDR3 region has the DNA TGTGCCATCAGTGACCCGAACACCGGGGAGCTGTTTTTT. Amino acids: CAISDPNTGELFF. The chain employs TRBV10-3 and TRBJ2-2; D unresolved. V lost 3 bases and J lost 0, with 2 bases in between. The CDR3 runs 13 residues. Germline CDR1 reads ENHRY; CDR2 reads SYGVKD.

This clonotype was seen a few times. The chain links TRBV6-6 to TRBJ2-5, with D possibly matching TRBD1 (5 bases). Trimming took off 7 bases at V and 2 bases at J, with 11 bases between the two ends. The CDR3 sequence is 13 residues long. Germline values: CDR1 MNHNY, CDR2 SVGAGI (reference sequence). The CDR3, as DNA: TGTGCCAGCAAAAACAGGTTTCAAGAGACCCAGTACTTC. Translating gives CASKNRFQETQYF.

In its sample, this clonotype was seen a few times. V and J are TRBV6-1 and TRBJ2-1; tentative D call: TRBD2 (5 bases). Germline CDR1 MNHNS, CDR2 SASEGT. CDR3 length equals 15 residues. Trimming stripped 8 bases from V and 0 bases from J, with 14 bases between. The CDR3 region is CASADGVSSYNEQFF. The CDR3 DNA is TGTGCCAGCGCCGACGGGGTTAGCTCCTACAATGAGCAGTTCTTC.

The chain has TRBV20-1 and TRBJ1-4; D is perhaps TRBD1 (6 bases). CDR3 length: 14 amino acids. The V end was cut by 6 bases, the J end by 7 bases, with 18 bases between. Germline assignment: CDR1 DFQATT and CDR2 SNEGSKA (reference sequence). This CDR3 is CSATETGMGEKLFF. The DNA for the CDR3 is TGCAGTGCCACCGAAACAGGGATGGGTGAAAAACTGTTTTTT.

This clonotype has only a few counts. V gene TRBV20-1 combines with J gene TRBJ1-2; 9 nucleotides align to TRBD1. Per germline, CDR1 DFQATT and CDR2 SNEGSKA (reference sequence). V gave up 5 bases and J gave up 8 bases; unmatched junction bases: 6. This CDR3 is 12 amino acids long. CDR3 sequence (DNA): TGCAGTGCTTGGACAGGGGTAGGGGGCTACACCTTC. Its translation: CSAWTGVGGYTF.

A few counts support this clonotype. The rearrangement joins TRBV29-1 to TRBJ2-4; no firm D call. This CDR3 has 14 amino acids. Germline values: CDR1 SQVTM, CDR2 ANQGSEA. The V and J ends lost 4 bases and 0 bases respectively, with 10 bases between them. CDR3 region: CSVATTVAKNIQYF. The CDR3 coding sequence is TGCAGCGTTGCTACTACAGTAGCCAAAAACATTCAGTACTTC. Full variable domain (missing parts from reference TRBV29-1 and TRBJ2-4): SAVISQKPSRDICQRGTSLTIQCQVDSQVTMMFWYRQQPGQSLTLIATANQGSEATYESGFVIDKFPISRPNLTFSTLTVSNMSPEDSSIYLCSVATTVAKNIQYFGAGTRLSVL.

This clonotype was picked up many times. This sequence joins TRBV7-2 and TRBJ1-4; perhaps TRBD1 as D (5 bases). V gave up 6 bases and J gave up 2 bases, with 13 bases separating them. The CDR3 spans 15 residues. Germline V CDR1 and CDR2: SGHTA, FQGNSA. CDR3 sequence (DNA): TGTGCCAGCAGTCTAGTGAGGGGTACTAATGAAAAACTGTTTTTT. It yields the protein CASSLVRGTNEKLFF.

This clonotype was counted between two and nine times. The chain combines TRBV7-2 with TRBJ1-1; D uncertain. V lost 2 bases and J lost 4, with 8 bases in between. CDR1 is SGHTA and CDR2 is FQGNSA in the germline V gene. The CDR3 runs to 13 residues. The CDR3 DNA reads TGTGCCAGCAGCTTAACAGTTACCACTGAAGCTTTCTTT. Protein product: CASSLTVTTEAFF.

This clonotype showed up just a few times. V is TRBV5-6 and J is TRBJ2-3; D may be TRBD1 or TRBD2 (6 bases each). The germline CDR1 and CDR2 sequences are SGHDT and YYEEEE. The CDR3 loop spans 18 amino acids. V lost 5 bases to trimming and J lost 0 bases, with 22 bases between them. CDR3 region: CASRKRGTARSSTDTQYF. The CDR3 DNA is TGTGCCAGCAGAAAAAGGGGGACTGCGCGCTCTAGCACAGATACGCAGTATTTT.

This clonotype was counted only a few times. The genes are TRBV29-1 and TRBJ2-4; no firm D call. V lost 6 bases, J lost 0 bases, and 3 bases lay in between. The germline CDR1 and CDR2 sequences are SQVTM and ANQGSEA. The CDR3 consists of 11 residues. CDR3 region: CSVLAKNIQYF. The CDR3 nucleotides read TGCAGCGTGCTAGCCAAAAACATTCAGTACTTC.

The chain couples TRBV28 to TRBJ1-6; D unresolved. The germline V gene encodes CDR1 MDHEN and CDR2 SYDVKM. V lost 7 bases and J 9 bases, leaving 19 bases between the germline ends. The CDR3 is 15 amino acids. CDR3 in DNA: TGTGCCAGCACCATGGGCGCAGGCTTTGGTTCACCCCTCCACTTT. It yields the protein CASTMGAGFGSPLHF.

The gene calls are TRBV6-2 or TRBV6-3 and TRBJ2-1, with D hard to call. The V gene's germline CDR1 is MNHEY and CDR2 SVGEGT. The CDR3 extends over 12 amino acids. The V end lost 7 bases, the J end lost 12 bases, and 16 bases lay between the germline ends. CDR3 sequence reads: CASTTPPRGQFF. CDR3 sequence (DNA): TGTGCCAGCACTACACCGCCTCGAGGGCAGTTCTTC.

This clonotype was seen a few times. The chain links TRBV4-2 to TRBJ2-3; 7 bases align to TRBD2. This CDR3 contains 17 residues. Germline trimming cut 4 bases from V and 0 bases from J; bases unmatched to any gene: 10. Germline CDR1 LGHNA, CDR2 YNFKEQ. CDR3 DNA: TGTGCCAGCAGCCTGACAGAAACGGGAGGAAGCACAGATACGCAGTATTTT. As protein: CASSLTETGGSTDTQYF.

For this clonotype: The junction differs from germline at one of its ends, possibly a read error. The chain uses TRBV6-5 and TRBJ2-7, with D unclear. This CDR3 has 15 amino acids. Germline CDR1 MNHEY, CDR2 SVGAGI. Here the CDR3 DNA reads TGTGCCAGCAGTGACTCCGGGCATACCTCCTACGAGCAGTACTTC. Translating it yields CASSDSGHTSYEQYF.

The chain links TRBV9 to TRBJ1-4; no firm D call. The CDR3 sequence is 13 residues long. V was trimmed by 4 bases and J by 10 bases, leaving 14 bases between them. The germline V gene encodes CDR1 SGDLS and CDR2 YYNGEE. DNA of the CDR3: TGTGCCAGCAGCCCCCATCGTGAGGGAAAACTGTTTTTT. Protein: CASSPHREGKLFF.

This clonotype was seen a few times. The chain is built from TRBV18 and TRBJ2-7; 7 nucleotides agree with TRBD2. The CDR3 is 14 residues long. Germline V gene lookup returns CDR1 KGHSH and CDR2 LQKENI. The ends lost 3 bases at V and 2 bases at J; junction bases unmatched: 4. As DNA, the CDR3 is TGTGCCAGCTCACCTGGGGGGGAGCCCTACGAGCAGTACTTC. It is translated as CASSPGGEPYEQYF.

The genes are TRBV6-4 and TRBJ2-6; D remains unclear. V gave up 2 bases and J gave up 1 base, with 6 bases separating them. Germline CDR1 reads MRHNA; CDR2 reads SNTAGT. CDR3 length: 15 residues. This CDR3 reads CASSDTRSGANVLTF. As DNA, the CDR3 is TGTGCCAGCAGTGACACGCGGTCTGGGGCCAACGTCCTGACTTTC.

There are many counts of this clonotype. The chain couples TRBV5-1 to TRBJ1-1; no clear D. CDR1 and CDR2 (germline): SGHRS, YFSETQ. This CDR3 is built from 13 residues. V was shortened by 3 bases and J by 6 bases, with 12 bases between the two germline ends. The CDR3, as DNA: TGCGCCAGCAGCTCCGTTGTGAGTCCTGAAGCTTTCTTT. It specifies CASSSVVSPEAFF.